Below, 2 T cell receptor beta chains from the same sample are listed, as sequenced in a study of blood T cell repertoires in COVID-19. The method was immunoSEQ multiplex PCR; TCRdb's version includes in-frame clones alone and lacks a portion of them. This table has approximately 260,000 clones, around 80% appearing once. Sequenced: peripheral blood. The receptors derive from a woman aged 40 to 49 with active or convalescent COVID-19.

V gene TRBV7-9 combines with J gene TRBJ1-1; no clear D gene. V dropped 1 base and J dropped 5 bases, with 14 bases sitting between them. CDR3 length: 15 amino acids. Germline CDR1 and CDR2: SEHNR and FQNEAQ (reference sequence). The CDR3 nucleotides are TGTGCCAGCAGCTTAGTCCGCGGAGTGGGTACTGAAGCTTTCTTT. Its translation: CASSLVRGVGTEAFF.

The CDR3 here is CASSRDWVGNEQFF. As DNA, the CDR3 is TGCGCCAGCAGCCGGGACTGGGTCGGGAATGAGCAGTTCTTC. V is TRBV5-1 and J is TRBJ2-1; D may be TRBD2 (6 bases). Trimming pared 4 bases from V and 7 bases from J, leaving 15 bases between. Germline CDR1 is SGHRS and CDR2 is YFSETQ. The CDR3 runs to 14 residues. Using reference TRBV5-1 and TRBJ2-1 for the parts outside the CDR3, the full variable domain is KAGVTQTPRYLIKTRGQQVTLSCSPISGHRSVSWYQQTPGQGLQFLFEYFSETQRNKGNFPGRFSGRQFSNSRSEMNVSTLELGDSALYLCASSRDWVGNEQFFGPGTRLTVL.